The 16 T cell receptor beta chains below were found in one sample sequenced in a study of blood T cell repertoires in COVID-19. Some clones are missing from TCRdb's copy, which holds only in-frame ones; the method was immunoSEQ multiplex PCR. The repertoire holds approximately 100,000 clones, with roughly 84% as singletons. Sequencing was performed on peripheral blood. The source is a woman older than 75 with active or convalescent COVID-19.

The genes are TRBV5-1 and TRBJ2-2; D is perhaps TRBD1 (6 bases). Germline V gives CDR1 SGHRS, CDR2 YFSETQ. This CDR3 comprises 15 residues. V was trimmed by 6 bases and J by 0 bases, leaving 12 bases between them. CDR3 protein: CASNPGQANTGELFF. The CDR3 nucleotides are TGCGCCAGCAATCCGGGACAAGCGAACACCGGGGAGCTGTTTTTT.

This chain links TRBV24-1 with TRBJ1-5; D unclear. The CDR3 has 13 residues. Germline-derived CDR1 and CDR2 are KGHDR and SFDVKD. The germline V and J ends were trimmed by 7 bases and 2 bases, with 8 bases remaining between them. CDR3 bases: TGTGCCACCAGCGTCGGGGGCAATCAGCCCCAGCATTTT. Amino acids: CATSVGGNQPQHF.

The chain carries TRBV5-1 and TRBJ2-7; 13 nucleotides line up with TRBD2. CDR1 SGHRS and CDR2 YFSETQ come from the germline V gene. J gave up 1 base and V 4 bases, and 8 bases lay outside the gene matches. The CDR3 is 17 residues long. The CDR3 here is CASSRGTSGDFSYEQYF. The CDR3 DNA reads as TGCGCCAGCAGCCGGGGGACTAGCGGGGACTTTTCCTACGAGCAGTACTTC.

This chain joins TRBV28 and TRBJ2-7; 16 bases match TRBD2. The V segment lost 8 bases and the J segment 6 bases; nucleotides outside the gene matches: 7. From germline, CDR1 is MDHEN and CDR2 SYDVKM. This CDR3 has 15 residues. The CDR3 DNA reads as TGTGCCAGCGGGACTAGCGGGAGGGTCCCCGCCGAGCAGTACTTC. This translates into CASGTSGRVPAEQYF.

V usage is TRBV3-1 (or the pseudogene TRBV3-2) and J usage is TRBJ2-7; no reliable D call. There are 12 residues in the CDR3. V shed 0 bases and J shed 4 bases, with 4 bases lying between them. The germline V gene encodes CDR1 LGHDT and CDR2 YNNKEL (reference sequence). CDR3 nucleotides: TGTGCCAGCAGCCAAGATCGGTACGAGCAGTACTTC. Translated, it gives CASSQDRYEQYF.

The chain uses TRBV6-5 and TRBJ2-5, with 9 bases that match TRBD2. The trim removed 2 bases at V and 0 bases at J, leaving 4 bases unmatched. This CDR3 contains 16 residues. Germline V gene lookup returns CDR1 MNHEY and CDR2 SVGAGI. CDR3 sequence (DNA): TGTGCCAGCAGTTACGGGCTAGCGGGGAACCAAGAGACCCAGTACTTC. Amino acid sequence: CASSYGLAGNQETQYF.

The genes are TRBV18 and TRBJ2-2; TRBD1 aligns across 8 bases. The length of the CDR3 is 16 residues. With V trimmed by 5 bases and J by 5 bases, 10 bases remained unmatched. Germline V lookup: CDR1 KGHSH, CDR2 LQKENI. The CDR3 nucleotides read TGTGCCAGCTCATCCGGGACAGGTCGGTGGACCGGGGAGCTGTTTTTT. Amino acids: CASSSGTGRWTGELFF.

This clone was seen once. The CDR3 nucleotides are TGTGCCAGCAGCAAAGCCCGCGGGTCCTCTTTT. Translation: CASSKARGSSF. The rearrangement links TRBV21-1 to TRBJ2-3; TRBD2 is the table's D call and was not checked against the DNA. TRBV21-1 is a pseudogene segment. The CDR3 extends over 11 amino acids.

The chain combines TRBV24-1 with TRBJ1-2; D is unresolved. This CDR3 has 14 residues. The ends were cut back, 4 bases at V and 0 bases at J, with 8 bases in the middle. Germline assignment: CDR1 KGHDR and CDR2 SFDVKD. CDR3 region: CATSDPLANYGYTF. The CDR3 DNA follows: TGTGCCACCAGTGACCCTTTAGCTAACTATGGCTACACCTTC.

This chain links TRBV5-1 with TRBJ2-1; D remains ambiguous. Trimming removed 0 bases at V and 5 bases at J, with 12 bases between. This CDR3 comprises 15 residues. Germline V gene sequence: CDR1 SGHRS, CDR2 YFSETQ. CDR3 amino acids: CASSLEAGMNNEQFF. Here the CDR3 DNA reads TGCGCCAGCAGCTTGGAGGCAGGTATGAACAATGAGCAGTTCTTC. Filled out from reference TRBV5-1 and TRBJ2-1, the complete variable domain reads KAGVTQTPRYLIKTRGQQVTLSCSPISGHRSVSWYQQTPGQGLQFLFEYFSETQRNKGNFPGRFSGRQFSNSRSEMNVSTLELGDSALYLCASSLEAGMNNEQFFGPGTRLTVL.

The V call is TRBV24-1, the J call TRBJ2-3, with 7 bases identical to TRBD2. This CDR3 is 17 amino acids long. V trimming: 0 bases; J trimming: 4 bases; junction bases outside the gene matches: 9. Germline V gives CDR1 KGHDR, CDR2 SFDVKD. Here the CDR3 reads CATSDLQAGTGADTQYF. CDR3 DNA sequence: TGTGCCACCAGTGATTTGCAAGCGGGAACCGGCGCAGATACGCAGTATTTT.

This chain links TRBV19 with TRBJ1-2; 7 nucleotides agree with TRBD1. With V trimmed by 6 bases and J by 4 bases, 2 bases remained unmatched. The CDR3 sequence is 12 residues long. Germline assignment: CDR1 LNHDA and CDR2 SQIVND (reference sequence). The CDR3 spells CASSRTGYGYTF. CDR3 coding DNA: TGTGCCAGTAGCAGGACAGGCTATGGCTACACCTTC.

In this sample, this clone turned up a few times. The J gene is TRBJ2-5, the V gene TRBV2, with a possible D match to TRBD1 (6 bases). V shed 6 bases and J shed 5 bases, with 10 bases lying between them. The germline CDR1 and CDR2 sequences are SNHLY and FYNNEI. CDR3 length: 12 amino acids. CDR3 sequence: CASRSRGETQYF. The CDR3 region has the DNA TGTGCCAGCAGAAGCAGGGGCGAGACCCAGTACTTC.

The chain employs TRBV2 and TRBJ2-5, with 7 bases aligning to TRBD1. The V segment lost 6 bases and the J segment 4 bases; nucleotides outside the gene matches: 5. Germline-derived CDR1 and CDR2 are SNHLY and FYNNEI. The CDR3 has 13 amino acids. CDR3 amino acids: CASRADRAETQYF. The DNA of the CDR3 is TGTGCCAGCAGGGCCGACAGGGCAGAGACCCAGTACTTC.

V is TRBV5-4 and J is TRBJ2-7, with 8 nucleotides matching TRBD2. Germline CDR1 reads SGHNT; CDR2 reads YYREEE (reference sequence). The CDR3 has 14 amino acids. V lost 4 bases, J lost 1 base, and 4 bases stayed unmatched. This CDR3 is CASSPGTSSYEQYF. The CDR3 DNA follows: TGTGCCAGCAGCCCTGGGACTAGTTCCTACGAGCAGTACTTC.

The chain combines TRBV19 with TRBJ2-2; 9 nucleotides align to TRBD1. Per germline, CDR1 LNHDA and CDR2 SQIVND (reference sequence). CDR3 length equals 15 residues. V gave up 6 bases and J gave up 4 bases; unmatched junction bases: 6. CDR3 in amino acids: CASRNRGLGTGELFF. The CDR3 nucleotides are TGTGCCAGTAGGAACAGGGGGCTAGGCACCGGGGAGCTGTTTTTT.